Listed below are T cell receptor beta chains from one sample, sequenced in a study of CD8 T cells in ankylosing spondylitis. TCRdb called the 5' RACE reads again in MiXCR, with one record for every CDR3 protein. The data contain about 440,000 distinct CDR3 sequences, roughly 15% of them singletons. Sequenced input: blood, either unsorted or a sorted T cell fraction (not recorded which). The receptors derive from a male donor with ankylosing spondylitis. The CDR3 runs from the conserved cysteine through the conserved F or W. D genes are given only for firm matches. Some rows mark clone size as missing; the rest say once, few, many or name a class of expanded clone.

J: TRBJ2-2; V: TRBV11-1; D: -; size: many; CDR3: CAEGSMNTGELFF; DNA: TGTGCGGAGGGGAGTATGAACACCGGGGAGCTGTTTTTT
J: TRBJ1-1; V: TRBV12-3/TRBV12-4; D: TRBD1; size: -; CDR3: CASSLAPGGEAFF; DNA: TGTGCCAGCAGTTTAGCTCCAGGGGGGGAAGCTTTCTTT
J: TRBJ2-1; V: TRBV4-3; D: TRBD2; size: -; CDR3: CASSQDPSGRANEQFF; DNA: TGCGCCAGCAGCCAAGACCCTAGCGGGAGGGCTAATGAGCAGTTCTTC
J: TRBJ2-1; V: TRBV30; D: -; size: -; CDR3: CAWSVRGQQFF; DNA: TGTGCCTGGAGTGTCAGAGGGCAGCAGTTCTTC
J: TRBJ2-5; V: TRBV12-3/TRBV12-4; D: -; size: many; CDR3: CASSFYVAAQETQYF; DNA: TGTGCCAGCAGTTTTTACGTAGCGGCCCAAGAGACCCAGTACTTC
J: TRBJ2-7; V: TRBV9; D: -; size: -; CDR3: CASSVGGVAYEQYF; DNA: TGTGCCAGCAGCGTAGGTGGGGTAGCTTACGAGCAGTACTTC
J: TRBJ1-5; V: TRBV28; D: TRBD1; size: -; CDR3: CASRPTGARQPQHF; DNA: TGTGCCAGCAGACCCACAGGGGCGAGGCAGCCCCAGCATTTT
J: TRBJ2-7; V: TRBV29-1; D: -; size: few; CDR3: CSVDGDAPYEQYF; DNA: TGCAGCGTTGATGGGGACGCCCCTTACGAGCAGTACTTC
J: TRBJ2-2; V: TRBV10-2; D: -; size: many; CDR3: CASKYGGPNTGELFF; DNA: TGCGCCAGCAAATATGGGGGGCCGAACACCGGGGAGCTGTTTTTT
J: TRBJ1-6; V: TRBV7-9; D: TRBD1; size: -; CDR3: CASSFGQGGSPLHF; DNA: TGTGCCAGCAGCTTTGGACAGGGAGGTTCACCCCTCCACTTT
J: TRBJ1-2; V: TRBV20-1; D: -; size: -; CDR3: CSARMVQGSGYTF; DNA: TGCAGTGCCAGGATGGTACAGGGTAGCGGCTACACCTTC
J: TRBJ1-5; V: TRBV5-1; D: TRBD1; size: many; CDR3: CASSEAGTGSQPQHF; DNA: TGCGCCAGCAGCGAGGCCGGGACAGGGAGTCAGCCCCAGCATTTT
J: TRBJ2-1; V: TRBV7-2; D: -; size: -; CDR3: CASSLDEFEQFF; DNA: TGTGCCAGCAGCTTAGACGAATTCGAGCAGTTCTTC
J: TRBJ1-2; V: TRBV6-1; D: -; size: few; CDR3: CASMQDEVYGYTF; DNA: TGTGCCAGCATGCAGGATGAGGTCTATGGCTACACCTTC
J: TRBJ2-1; V: TRBV14; D: TRBD2; size: many; CDR3: CASSLRGLAGAWRNEQFF; DNA: TGTGCCAGCAGCCTCAGAGGACTAGCGGGAGCCTGGCGGAATGAGCAGTTCTTC
J: TRBJ2-5; V: TRBV28; D: -; size: few; CDR3: CASRPPTKKETQYF; DNA: TGTGCCAGCAGACCACCGACTAAAAAAGAGACCCAGTACTTC
J: TRBJ2-2; V: TRBV6-2/TRBV6-3; D: TRBD1; size: -; CDR3: CASRQMDRVGGELFF; DNA: TGTGCCAGCAGACAAATGGACAGGGTAGGGGGGGAGCTGTTTTTT
J: TRBJ1-3; V: TRBV12-3/TRBV12-4; D: -; size: many; CDR3: CASSFDSKGNTIYF; DNA: TGTGCCAGCAGCTTTGACTCCAAGGGAAACACCATATATTTT
J: TRBJ1-5; V: TRBV4-2; D: TRBD1; size: few; CDR3: CASSQGSQPGQGFLLDQPQHF; DNA: TGTGCCAGCAGCCAAGGAAGCCAGCCGGGACAGGGATTTCTTTTGGATCAGCCCCAGCATTTT
J: TRBJ2-7; V: TRBV29-1; D: TRBD1; size: -; CDR3: CSVDCQGDYEQYF; DNA: TGCAGCGTTGACTGTCAGGGGGACTACGAGCAGTACTTC
J: TRBJ1-1; V: TRBV29-1; D: -; size: few; CDR3: CSATERTEAFF; DNA: TGCAGCGCAACCGAACGTACTGAAGCTTTCTTT
J: TRBJ2-3; V: TRBV5-1; D: TRBD1; size: few; CDR3: CASSTGQGATDTQYF; DNA: TGCGCCAGCAGCACGGGACAGGGGGCAACAGATACGCAGTATTTT
J: TRBJ2-7; V: TRBV6-6; D: TRBD2; size: -; CDR3: CATGGHPYEQYF; DNA: TGTGCCACGGGGGGGCATCCCTACGAGCAGTACTTC
J: TRBJ1-4; V: TRBV7-2; D: TRBD1; size: -; CDR3: CASSLARTGNEKLFF; DNA: TGTGCCAGCAGCCTAGCTAGGACAGGCAATGAAAAACTGTTTTTT
J: TRBJ2-7; V: TRBV3-1; D: -; size: many; CDR3: CASSANAGYEQYF; DNA: TGTGCCAGCAGCGCTAACGCGGGGTACGAGCAGTACTTC